This T cell receptor (beta chain) was recorded in a study of blood T cell repertoires in COVID-19. From germline, CDR1 is PRHDT and CDR2 FYEKMQ (reference sequence). This CDR3 has 16 residues. The ends lost 1 base at V and 2 bases at J; junction bases unmatched: 5. Measured with immunoSEQ multiplex PCR; TCRdb has only the in-frame clones, and not every one. This table holds 150,000 to 200,000 clones, 75% to 90% found once. This clone was counted at least ten times. J is TRBJ2-3 and V is TRBV13, with 8 bases identical to TRBD1. The sequence came from a middle-aged woman with acute COVID-19. Sequenced: PBMCs or T cells enriched from blood (not recorded which). For the CDR3, the DNA is TGTGCCAGCAGCTTAGAATCGCAGGGGGCCACAGATACGCAGTATTTT. It yields the protein CASSLESQGATDTQYF.